Each of the 7 T cell receptor beta chains below was sequenced from the same sample in a study of T cells in pancreatic ductal adenocarcinoma. Surgery without prior neoadjuvant therapy was the treatment of the selected pancreatic ductal adenocarcinoma patients. Sequencing used immunoSEQ multiplex PCR; TCRdb keeps in-frame clones, though not all of them. The table includes approximately 9,000 clones, nearly 90% detected once. The sequencing sample was made of PBMCs. The receptors come from a human donor with pancreatic ductal adenocarcinoma.

The chain is built from TRBV28 and TRBJ2-1; 9 positions agree with TRBD1. With V trimmed by 1 base and J by 4 bases, 2 bases remained unmatched. CDR1 is MDHEN, CDR2 SYDVKM, per germline. The length of the CDR3 is 15 residues. The CDR3 DNA sequence: TGTGCCAGCAGTTTATTGGGACAGGGTTACAATGAGCAGTTCTTC. It encodes CASSLLGQGYNEQFF.

The rearrangement uses TRBV5-1 and TRBJ2-5; 15 bases are shared with TRBD2. V dropped 4 bases and J dropped 3; count of bases not matched to a gene: 7. The CDR3 length is 17 residues. CDR1 SGHRS and CDR2 YFSETQ come from the germline V gene. The DNA of the CDR3 is TGCGCCAGCAGCACCGGACTAGCGGGGGGGAGCGAAGAGACCCAGTACTTC. Its protein is CASSTGLAGGSEETQYF.

The chain uses TRBV30 and TRBJ1-2; D is perhaps TRBD1 (5 bases). V lost 3 bases to trimming and J lost 8 bases, with 13 bases between them. CDR1 GTSNPN and CDR2 SVGIG come from the germline V gene (reference sequence). This CDR3 contains 12 residues. CDR3 coding DNA: TGTGCCTGGAGCCCCGGGGGGAAAGGCTACACCTTC. Protein product: CAWSPGGKGYTF.

This clone was observed once. This chain joins TRBV6-5 and TRBJ2-7; D call uncertain. Germline V gene lookup returns CDR1 MNHEY and CDR2 SVGAGI. This CDR3 contains 14 residues. The ends were cut back, 2 bases at V and 5 bases at J, with 13 bases in the middle. CDR3 nucleotides: TGTGCCAGCAGTTACCGGTTGCCCATGGACGAGCAGTACTTC. It is translated as CASSYRLPMDEQYF.

The V gene is TRBV7-6, the J gene TRBJ2-3, with D possibly matching TRBD2 (6 bases). CDR3 size: 15 residues. The V and J ends lost 0 bases and 4 bases respectively, with 11 bases between them. Germline loops: CDR1 SGHVS, CDR2 FNYEAQ. DNA of the CDR3: TGTGCCAGCAGCTTAGCGGGGGGAAGCCCAGATACGCAGTATTTT. Translated: CASSLAGGSPDTQYF.

CDR3 residues: CASSMLGQGKTF. The DNA for the CDR3 is TGTGCCAGTAGTATGTTAGGACAGGGGAAAACCTTC. J is TRBJ1-2 and V is TRBV19; TRBD1 matches 9 bases. The CDR3 runs 12 residues. V shed 3 bases and J 14 bases; nucleotides not matched to a gene: 7. The germline V gene encodes CDR1 LNHDA and CDR2 SQIVND (reference sequence).

To note about this clone: The same CDR3 arises from other DNA sequences in this sample as well. The rearrangement uses TRBV28 and TRBJ2-4; a weak D match, TRBD2 (5 bases). Deletions cut 2 bases from V and 0 bases from J, with 11 bases between. The CDR3 is 16 residues long. Germline assignment: CDR1 MDHEN and CDR2 SYDVKM. CDR3: CASSLIGDGAKNIQYF. The CDR3 nucleotides read TGTGCCAGCAGTTTAATCGGGGATGGAGCCAAAAACATTCAGTACTTC.